The 9 T cell receptor beta chains listed next were all sequenced from one sample in a study of blood T cell repertoires in COVID-19. Data came from immunoSEQ multiplex PCR; TCRdb stores just in-frame clones and leaves some out. The sample lists 150,000 to 200,000 clones, 88% occurring once. The material sequenced was PBMCs or T cells enriched from blood (not recorded which). These receptors came from a young woman who had recovered from COVID-19.

The chain joins TRBV28 to TRBJ1-1; possibly TRBD1 for D (6 bases). CDR3 length: 18 residues. Trimming shortened V by 6 bases and J by 0 bases, and 23 bases separated the two germline ends. Germline CDR1 reads MDHEN; CDR2 reads SYDVKM. CDR3 amino acids: CASSYPRGAGALNTEAFF. CDR3 nucleotides: TGTGCCAGCAGCTACCCGAGGGGTGCAGGGGCCCTGAACACTGAAGCTTTCTTT.

The chain uses TRBV19 and TRBJ2-3, with 8 bases aligning to TRBD1. The trim removed 7 bases at V and 4 bases at J, leaving 4 bases unmatched. The CDR3 consists of 13 residues. Per germline, CDR1 LNHDA and CDR2 SQIVND (reference sequence). The CDR3 DNA sequence: TGTGCCAGTATGGAACAGGGGGCAGATACGCAGTATTTT. Amino acids: CASMEQGADTQYF.

This clone showed up just once. V is TRBV7-9 and J is TRBJ1-1; a possible D gene is TRBD1 (5 bases). The V end lost 0 bases, the J end lost 4 bases, and 21 bases lay between the germline ends. The germline V gene encodes CDR1 SEHNR and CDR2 FQNEAQ (reference sequence). CDR3 length equals 18 residues. CDR3 residues: CASSLARSQGGDPTEAFF. In DNA, the CDR3 is TGTGCCAGCAGCTTAGCCCGGTCCCAGGGAGGGGACCCCACTGAAGCTTTCTTT.

This chain links TRBV24-1 with TRBJ2-3; TRBD2 is a possible D gene (6 bases). Between the trimmed V and J ends, which lost 8 bases and 4 bases, there was a span of 12 bases. The CDR3 totals 13 residues. CDR1 is KGHDR and CDR2 is SFDVKD in the germline V gene. DNA of the CDR3: TGTGCCACCACCCCGGGGGACGCAGATACGCAGTATTTT. Encoded protein: CATTPGDADTQYF.

The genes are TRBV2 and TRBJ1-1; possibly TRBD1 for D (6 bases). The germline V gene has CDR1 SNHLY and CDR2 FYNNEI. V was shortened by 5 bases and J by 6 bases, with 7 bases between the two germline ends. This CDR3 has 11 amino acids. CDR3 bases: TGTGCCAGCAGTCGGACAGCTGAAGCTTTCTTT. This gives the protein CASSRTAEAFF.

This clone was detected only a few times. The J gene is TRBJ2-2, the V gene TRBV12-3 or TRBV12-4; no clear D gene. The CDR3 is made up of 12 amino acids. The V end was cut by 5 bases, the J end by 4 bases, with 5 bases between. The CDR3 sequence: CASSSATGELFF. In DNA, the CDR3 is TGTGCCAGCAGTAGCGCCACCGGGGAGCTGTTTTTT.

The chain uses TRBV2 and TRBJ1-1, with a tentative D call TRBD1 (5 bases). The CDR3 is 14 residues long. Germline lookup yields CDR1 SNHLY and CDR2 FYNNEI. The germline V and J ends were trimmed by 4 bases and 7 bases, with 16 bases remaining between them. CDR3 nucleotides: TGTGCCAGCAGTGTTCACAGCACGGGGGTTGAAGCTTTCTTT. As protein: CASSVHSTGVEAFF. Full variable domain (rest looked up from reference TRBV2 and TRBJ1-1): EPEVTQTPSHQVTQMGQEVILRCVPISNHLYFYWYRQILGQKVEFLVSFYNNEISEKSEIFDDQFSVERPDGSNFTLKIRSTKLEDSAMYFCASSVHSTGVEAFFGQGTRLTVV.

The CDR3 here is CSVRSLNTEAFF. The CDR3 coding sequence is TGCAGCGTGAGGAGCCTGAACACTGAAGCTTTCTTT. The gene calls are TRBV29-1 and TRBJ1-1; D gene ambiguous. The germline V gene encodes CDR1 SQVTM and CDR2 ANQGSEA. Trimming removed 6 bases at V and 0 bases at J, with 8 bases between. This CDR3 has 12 residues.

This chain joins TRBV6-4 and TRBJ2-5, with TRBD1 identical over 7 bases. This CDR3 has 18 amino acids. Germline assignment: CDR1 MRHNA and CDR2 SNTAGT. Germline trimming cut 0 bases from V and 5 bases from J; bases unmatched to any gene: 15. The CDR3 reads CASSDSLGRGVRGETQYF. Here the CDR3 DNA reads TGTGCCAGCAGTGACTCGTTAGGCCGGGGTGTCAGGGGGGAGACCCAGTACTTC.